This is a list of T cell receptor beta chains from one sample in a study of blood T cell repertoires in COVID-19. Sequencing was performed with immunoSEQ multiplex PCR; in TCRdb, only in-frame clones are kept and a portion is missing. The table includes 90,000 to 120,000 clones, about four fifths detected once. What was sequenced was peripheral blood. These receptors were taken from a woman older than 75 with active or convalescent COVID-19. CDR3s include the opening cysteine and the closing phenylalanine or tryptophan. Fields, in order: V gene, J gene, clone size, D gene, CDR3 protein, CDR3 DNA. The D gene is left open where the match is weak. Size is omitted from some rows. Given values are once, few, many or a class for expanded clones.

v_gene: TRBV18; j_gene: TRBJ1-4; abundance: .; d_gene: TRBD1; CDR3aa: CASSPRRGETNEKLFF; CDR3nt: TGTGCCAGCTCACCACGCAGGGGGGAAACTAATGAAAAACTGTTTTTT
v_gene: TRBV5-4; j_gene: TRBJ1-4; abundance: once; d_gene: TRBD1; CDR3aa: CASSARQGANEKLFF; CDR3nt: TGTGCCAGCAGTGCTCGACAGGGGGCTAATGAAAAACTGTTTTTT
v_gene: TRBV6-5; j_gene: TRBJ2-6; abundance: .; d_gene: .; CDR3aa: CASTLRGAGANVLTF; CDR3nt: TGTGCCAGCACTCTCAGGGGAGCCGGGGCCAACGTCCTGACTTTC
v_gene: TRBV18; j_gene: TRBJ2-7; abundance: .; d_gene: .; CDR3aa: CASSPTEFNEQYF; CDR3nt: TGTGCCAGCTCACCCACGGAGTTCAACGAGCAGTACTTC
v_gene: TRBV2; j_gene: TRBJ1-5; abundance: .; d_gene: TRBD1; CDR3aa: CASRSDRANQPQHF; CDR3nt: TGTGCCAGCAGATCCGACAGGGCAAATCAGCCCCAGCATTTT
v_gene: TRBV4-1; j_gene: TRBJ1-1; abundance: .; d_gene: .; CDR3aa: CASSQDQAGNTEAFF; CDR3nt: TGCGCCAGCAGCCAAGATCAAGCAGGGAACACTGAAGCTTTCTTT
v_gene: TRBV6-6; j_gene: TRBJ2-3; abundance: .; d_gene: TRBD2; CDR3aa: CASSTPSGGAVSQYF; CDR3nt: TGTGCCAGCAGTACGCCTAGCGGGGGGGCCGTATCGCAGTATTTT
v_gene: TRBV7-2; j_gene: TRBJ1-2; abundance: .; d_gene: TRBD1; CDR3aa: CASSLGDRGGYTF; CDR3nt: TGTGCCAGCAGCTTAGGGGACAGGGGTGGCTACACCTTC
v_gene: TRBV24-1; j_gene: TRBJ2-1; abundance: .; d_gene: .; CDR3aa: CATSDDTRGGNEQFF; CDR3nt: TGTGCCACCAGTGATGACACTAGGGGGGGCAATGAGCAGTTCTTC
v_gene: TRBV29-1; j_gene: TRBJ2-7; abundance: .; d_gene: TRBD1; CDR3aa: CSVATGGYTYEQYF; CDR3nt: TGCAGCGTAGCGACAGGGGGTTATACCTACGAGCAGTACTTC
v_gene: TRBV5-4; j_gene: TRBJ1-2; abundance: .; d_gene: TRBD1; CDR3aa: CASSPGTENNYGYTF; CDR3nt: TGTGCCAGCAGCCCGGGGACAGAAAATAACTATGGCTACACCTTC
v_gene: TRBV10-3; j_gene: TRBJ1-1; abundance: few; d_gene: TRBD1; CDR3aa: CAISDQGGITEAFF; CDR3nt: TGTGCCATCAGTGACCAGGGGGGTATCACTGAAGCTTTCTTT
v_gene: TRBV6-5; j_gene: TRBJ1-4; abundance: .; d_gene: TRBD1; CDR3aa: CASRRPGQGDEKLFF; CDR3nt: TGTGCCAGCAGGAGACCGGGACAGGGGGACGAAAAACTGTTTTTT
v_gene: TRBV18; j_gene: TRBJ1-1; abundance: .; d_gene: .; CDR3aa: CASSPGETEAFF; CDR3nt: TGTGCCAGCTCACCCGGGGAAACTGAAGCTTTCTTT
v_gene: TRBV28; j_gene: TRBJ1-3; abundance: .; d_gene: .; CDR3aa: CASSPQGRNTIYF; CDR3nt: TGTGCCAGCAGTCCACAGGGTCGGAACACCATATATTTT
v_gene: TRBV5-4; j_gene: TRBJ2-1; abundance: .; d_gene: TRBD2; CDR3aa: CASSWEGYNEQFF; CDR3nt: TGTGCCAGCAGCTGGGAGGGGTACAATGAGCAGTTCTTC
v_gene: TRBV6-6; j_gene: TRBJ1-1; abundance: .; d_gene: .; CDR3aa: CASSLMGAGTEAFF; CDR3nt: TGTGCCAGCAGTTTGATGGGGGCTGGCACTGAAGCTTTCTTT
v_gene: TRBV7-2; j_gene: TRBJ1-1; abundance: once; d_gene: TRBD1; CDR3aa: CASSTGVGNTEAFF; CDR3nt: TGTGCCAGCAGTACAGGGGTTGGGAACACTGAAGCTTTCTTT
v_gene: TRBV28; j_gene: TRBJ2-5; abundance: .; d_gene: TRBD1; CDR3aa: CASSSLLGQNQETQYF; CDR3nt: TGTGCCAGCAGTTCGCTACTGGGACAGAACCAAGAGACCCAGTACTTC
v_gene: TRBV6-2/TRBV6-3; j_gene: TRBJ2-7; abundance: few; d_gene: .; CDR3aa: CASSLSWAGDYEQYF; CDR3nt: TGTGCCAGCAGTTTAAGTTGGGCAGGGGACTACGAGCAGTACTTC
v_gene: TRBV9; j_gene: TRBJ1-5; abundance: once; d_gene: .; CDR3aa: CASSGGDSNQPQHF; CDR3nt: TGTGCCAGCTCGGGGGGAGATAGCAATCAGCCCCAGCATTTT
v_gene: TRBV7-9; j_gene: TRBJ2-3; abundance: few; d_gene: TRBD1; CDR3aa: CASSPKFRQGMDTQYF; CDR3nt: TGTGCCAGCAGCCCAAAATTTAGACAGGGGATGGATACGCAGTATTTT
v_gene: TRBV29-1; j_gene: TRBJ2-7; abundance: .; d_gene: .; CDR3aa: CSVVRGSYEQYF; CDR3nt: TGCAGCGTTGTAAGGGGATCCTACGAGCAGTACTTC
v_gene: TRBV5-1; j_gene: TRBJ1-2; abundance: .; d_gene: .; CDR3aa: CASSLDSRNYGYTF; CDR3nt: TGCGCCAGCAGCTTGGATTCCAGAAACTATGGCTACACCTTC
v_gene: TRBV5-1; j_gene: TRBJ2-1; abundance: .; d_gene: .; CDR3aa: CASSLGGDPSYNEQFF; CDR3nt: TGCGCCAGCAGCCTAGGGGGGGACCCCTCCTACAATGAGCAGTTCTTC
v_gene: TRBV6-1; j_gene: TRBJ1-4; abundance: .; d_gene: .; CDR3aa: CASSEIVGARNEKLFF; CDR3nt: TGTGCCAGCAGTGAAATTGTTGGGGCTCGTAATGAAAAACTGTTTTTT
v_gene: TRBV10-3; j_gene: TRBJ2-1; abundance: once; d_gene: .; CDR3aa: CAISEGNSGTYNEQFF; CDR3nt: TGTGCCATCAGTGAGGGGAATAGCGGAACCTACAATGAGCAGTTCTTC
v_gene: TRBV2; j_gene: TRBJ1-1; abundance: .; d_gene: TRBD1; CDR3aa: CASRDDRGWSEAFF; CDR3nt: TGTGCCAGCAGGGACGACAGGGGATGGTCGGAAGCTTTCTTT
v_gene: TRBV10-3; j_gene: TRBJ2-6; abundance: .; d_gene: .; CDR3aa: CAISERLGASGANVLTF; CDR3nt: TGTGCCATCAGTGAGAGGTTAGGGGCCAGTGGGGCCAACGTCCTGACTTTC
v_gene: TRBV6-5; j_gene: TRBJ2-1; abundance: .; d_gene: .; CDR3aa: CASSRSRDNEQFF; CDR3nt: TGTGCCAGCAGTAGAAGCAGGGACAATGAGCAGTTCTTC
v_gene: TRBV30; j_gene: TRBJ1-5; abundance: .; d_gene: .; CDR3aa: CAWSVSGRVNQPQHF; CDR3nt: TGTGCCTGGAGTGTATCTGGGAGGGTCAATCAGCCCCAGCATTTT
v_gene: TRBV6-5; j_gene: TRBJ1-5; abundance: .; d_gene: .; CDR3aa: CASSYDSTNQPQHF; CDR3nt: TGTGCCAGCAGTTACGACAGTACCAATCAGCCCCAGCATTTT
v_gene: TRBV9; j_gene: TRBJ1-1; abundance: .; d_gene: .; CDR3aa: CASNPKGDMNTEAFF; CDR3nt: TGTGCCAGCAACCCAAAGGGGGACATGAACACTGAAGCTTTCTTT
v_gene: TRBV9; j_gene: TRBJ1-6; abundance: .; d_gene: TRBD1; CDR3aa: CASSAGTAPLHF; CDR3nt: TGTGCCAGCAGCGCCGGGACAGCTCCCCTCCACTTT
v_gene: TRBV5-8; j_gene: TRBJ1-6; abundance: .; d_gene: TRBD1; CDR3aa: CASSLLSGGWVISPLHF; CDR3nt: TGTGCCAGCAGCCTTCTCTCAGGGGGCTGGGTGATATCACCCCTCCACTTT
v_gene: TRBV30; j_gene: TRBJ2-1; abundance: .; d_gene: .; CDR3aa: CAWSPLAGEQFF; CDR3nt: TGTGCCTGGAGTCCCCTAGCAGGTGAGCAGTTCTTC
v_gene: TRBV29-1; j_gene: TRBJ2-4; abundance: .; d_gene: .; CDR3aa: CSVESTGRNIQYF; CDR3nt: TGCAGCGTTGAGTCCACAGGGAGAAACATTCAGTACTTC
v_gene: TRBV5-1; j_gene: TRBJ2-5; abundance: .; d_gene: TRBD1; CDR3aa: CASSPGQGTQETQYF; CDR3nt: TGCGCCAGCAGCCCGGGACAGGGGACACAAGAGACCCAGTACTTC
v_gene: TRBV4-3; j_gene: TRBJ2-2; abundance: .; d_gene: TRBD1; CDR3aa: CASSQGQMNTGELFF; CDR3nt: TGCGCCAGCAGCCAGGGACAGATGAACACCGGGGAGCTGTTTTTT
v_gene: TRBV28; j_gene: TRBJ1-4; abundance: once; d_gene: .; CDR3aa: CASSLIGVGGEKLFF; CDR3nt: TGTGCCAGCAGTTTAATCGGGGTCGGAGGTGAAAAACTGTTTTTT
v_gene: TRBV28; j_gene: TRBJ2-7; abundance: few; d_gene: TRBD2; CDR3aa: CATGTSGYEQYF; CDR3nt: TGTGCCACCGGGACTAGCGGGTACGAGCAGTACTTC
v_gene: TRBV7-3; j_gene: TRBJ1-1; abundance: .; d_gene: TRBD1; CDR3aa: CASSARTGGGGTEAFF; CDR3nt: TGTGCCAGCAGCGCTCGGACAGGGGGCGGGGGCACTGAAGCTTTCTTT
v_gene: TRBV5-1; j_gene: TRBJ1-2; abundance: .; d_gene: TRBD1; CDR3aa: CASSYRDSYGYTF; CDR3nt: TGCGCCAGCAGCTACCGGGACAGTTATGGCTACACCTTC
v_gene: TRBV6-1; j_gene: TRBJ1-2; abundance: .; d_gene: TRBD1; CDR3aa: CASSDRGRGYTF; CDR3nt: TGTGCCAGCAGTGACAGGGGGAGAGGCTACACCTTC
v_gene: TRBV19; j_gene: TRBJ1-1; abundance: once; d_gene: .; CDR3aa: CASSISLNTEAFF; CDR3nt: TGTGCCAGTAGTATTTCCTTGAACACTGAAGCTTTCTTT
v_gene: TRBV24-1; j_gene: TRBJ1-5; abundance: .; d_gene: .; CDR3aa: CATRGSGERQPQHF; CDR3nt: TGTGCCACCAGGGGGTCAGGGGAGCGGCAGCCCCAGCATTTT
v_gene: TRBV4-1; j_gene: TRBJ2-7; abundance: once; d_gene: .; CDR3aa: CASRRGAQAVYEQYF; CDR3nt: TGCGCCAGCCGACGGGGGGCGCAAGCTGTCTACGAGCAGTACTTC
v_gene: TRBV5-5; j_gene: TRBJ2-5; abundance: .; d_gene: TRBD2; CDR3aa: CASSSGTSGYTQYF; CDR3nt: TGTGCCAGCAGCTCGGGGACTAGCGGGTATACCCAGTACTTC
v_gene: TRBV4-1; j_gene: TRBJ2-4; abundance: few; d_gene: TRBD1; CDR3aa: CASSQPRTGQVIQYF; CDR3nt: TGCGCCAGCAGCCAACCCCGGACAGGCCAGGTGATTCAGTACTTC
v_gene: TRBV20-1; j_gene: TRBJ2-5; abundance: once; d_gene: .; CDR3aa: CSASQETQYF; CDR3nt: TGCAGTGCCTCCCAAGAGACCCAGTACTTC
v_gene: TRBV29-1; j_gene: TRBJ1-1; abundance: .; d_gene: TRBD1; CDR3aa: CSVNLGQGASEAFF; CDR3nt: TGCAGCGTTAATCTCGGACAGGGGGCTTCTGAAGCTTTCTTT
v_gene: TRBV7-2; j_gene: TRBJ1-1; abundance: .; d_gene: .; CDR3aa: CASSVDSNTEAFF; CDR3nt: TGTGCCAGCAGCGTGGACTCGAACACTGAAGCTTTCTTT
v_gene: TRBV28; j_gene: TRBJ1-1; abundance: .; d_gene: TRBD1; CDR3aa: CASSSTGESRTEAFF; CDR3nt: TGTGCCAGCAGTTCCACAGGGGAAAGTAGGACTGAAGCTTTCTTT
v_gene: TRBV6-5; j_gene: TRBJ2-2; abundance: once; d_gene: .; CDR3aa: CASSPRGRTGELFF; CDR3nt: TGTGCCAGCAGTCCCAGGGGACGCACCGGGGAGCTGTTTTTT
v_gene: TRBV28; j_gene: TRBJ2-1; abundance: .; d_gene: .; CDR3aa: CASRGGIVISNEQFF; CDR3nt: TGTGCCAGCAGGGGGGGTATAGTGATTAGCAATGAGCAGTTCTTC